Listed below are T cell receptor beta chains from one sample, sequenced in a study of CD8 T cells in ankylosing spondylitis. TCRdb used MiXCR to reprocess the 5' RACE reads, holding one entry per CDR3 protein. The data contain roughly 120,000 distinct CDR3 sequences, roughly 13% of them singletons. The sample was blood, either unsorted or a sorted T cell fraction (not recorded which). All receptors derive from a female donor with ankylosing spondylitis or in good health (not recorded which). Each CDR3 is given with its conserved first and last residue. The D gene is left open where the match is weak. Rows give clone size only sometimes, using once, few, many, or a class for an expanded clone.

TRBV5-6,TRBJ1-5,.,14,many,TGTGCCAGCAGCTTTGGGCAGATCAATCAGCCCCAGCATTTT,CASSFGQINQPQHF
TRBV9,TRBJ2-1,TRBD2,15,many,TGTGCCAGCAGCGCAGGGACTAGCGGGGAGAATGAGCAGTTCTTC,CASSAGTSGENEQFF
TRBV7-2,TRBJ2-3,.,15,many,TGTGCCAGCAGCTTGTCGAACAGAAACACAGATACGCAGTATTTT,CASSLSNRNTDTQYF
TRBV5-1,TRBJ2-7,.,13,many,TGTGCCAGCAGCCTTACAGGGACCTACGAGCAGTACTTC,CASSLTGTYEQYF
TRBV6-6,TRBJ2-2,.,11,few,TGTGCCAGCAGTTTCTCCGGGGAGCTGTTTTTT,CASSFSGELFF
TRBV11-3,TRBJ2-3,TRBD2,17,few,TGTGCCAGCAGCTTAGGACTAGCGGGTCCCGGCACAGATACGCAGTATTTT,CASSLGLAGPGTDTQYF
TRBV20-1,TRBJ2-1,TRBD2,17,few,TGCAGTGCTAGGAATTCCGGGACTAGCGGTTCCTACAATGAGCAGTTCTTC,CSARNSGTSGSYNEQFF
TRBV7-9,TRBJ2-3,TRBD2,15,many,TGTGCCAGCAGCTCTAGCGGAGGGAGCACAGATACGCAGTATTTT,CASSSSGGSTDTQYF
TRBV3-1,TRBJ2-7,.,15,.,TGTGCCAGCAGCCAAGATACGGGGACAACCTACGAGCAGTACTTC,CASSQDTGTTYEQYF
TRBV12-3/TRBV12-4,TRBJ1-1,.,14,.,TGTGCCAGCAGTCTTCGACACGAGGGAGGTGAAGCTTTCTTT,CASSLRHEGGEAFF
TRBV7-8,TRBJ2-1,TRBD2,18,.,TGTGCCAGCAGCTTAAGGTCGGGGGGGGGACTAGCGGCAAGTGCGCAGTTCTTC,CASSLRSGGGLAASAQFF
TRBV6-5,TRBJ1-5,.,15,few,TGTGCCAGCAGTTACAAATGGGGTACGAATCAGCCCCAGCATTTT,CASSYKWGTNQPQHF
TRBV28,TRBJ1-2,.,12,.,TGTGCCAGCAGTTTGGGAGGGGGTGGCTACACCTTC,CASSLGGGGYTF
TRBV29-1,TRBJ2-1,.,16,.,TGCAGCGTTTTATTAAGACAGGGCAGCGGGAGCAATGAGCAGTTCTTC,CSVLLRQGSGSNEQFF
TRBV5-6,TRBJ2-3,.,15,.,TGTGCCAGCAGCGTGCTGGGGGCCGTCACAGATACGCAGTATTTT,CASSVLGAVTDTQYF
TRBV7-9,TRBJ2-1,TRBD2,13,many,TGTGCCAGCAGCTTGTCGGGAGGCAATGAGCAGTTCTTC,CASSLSGGNEQFF
TRBV7-2,TRBJ2-1,TRBD2,14,many,TGTGCCAGCATCGGGGGGGGGTCCTACAATGAGCAGTTCTTC,CASIGGGSYNEQFF
TRBV10-3,TRBJ1-5,.,17,.,TGTGCCATCAGTGAGTTTGGAGGACCTAATGGCAATCAGCCCCAGCATTTT,CAISEFGGPNGNQPQHF
TRBV6-2/TRBV6-3,TRBJ2-7,TRBD2,16,few,TGTGCCAGCAGTGGATCAAGACTAGCGGGAGGTTTCGAGCAGTACTTC,CASSGSRLAGGFEQYF
TRBV20-1,TRBJ2-5,.,13,.,TGCAGTGTTAGTCGGCAGGGACAAGAGACCCAGTACTTC,CSVSRQGQETQYF
TRBV7-9,TRBJ2-3,.,12,many,TGTGCCAGCAGCACCTACACAGATACGCAGTATTTT,CASSTYTDTQYF
TRBV2,TRBJ1-4,.,17,.,TGTGCCAGCAGTGACGACAGGCGTACCGCAACTAATGAAAAACTGTTTTTT,CASSDDRRTATNEKLFF
TRBV5-1,TRBJ1-2,.,13,.,TGCGCCAGCAAGAATACAGGACCCTATGGCTACACCTTC,CASKNTGPYGYTF
TRBV7-9,TRBJ2-1,.,14,.,TGTGCCAGCAGCTTAGATACTATGATCGATGAGCAGTTCTTC,CASSLDTMIDEQFF
TRBV12-3/TRBV12-4,TRBJ2-1,.,15,.,TGTGCCTCCCGCCGAGGGGCTAGCGATTACAATGAGCAGTTCTTC,CASRRGASDYNEQFF